The T cell receptor beta chain under discussion was sequenced for a study of blood T cell repertoires in COVID-19. Study background: COVID-19 samples from acute and convalescent phases originated in the United States, Italy and Spain. T cells, B-cell-depleted T cells, or PBMCs provided the cDNA or gDNA that served as material.

In the original workflow: Reference gene primer amplification yielded estimated nucleated cell counts. Profiling relied on immunoSEQ multiplex PCR, and the TCRdb table lists in-frame clones only, not all of them. From that table come the V and J calls and clone size; the DNA was used to work out D and trimming. Of under 150,000 clones listed, about 85% are singletons. V lost 4 bases to trimming and J lost 11 bases, with 15 bases between them. Germline assignment: CDR1 SGHRS and CDR2 YFSETQ. The CDR3 is 12 residues long. The chain is built from TRBV5-1 and TRBJ1-1; tentatively, D is TRBD1 (5 bases). The origin of this receptor is a human donor in a cohort sampled during active COVID-19. The source material was peripheral blood. CDR3 in amino acids: CASSGGGPYAFF. As DNA, the CDR3 is TGCGCCAGCAGCGGGGGAGGGCCGTATGCTTTCTTT.